A single sample gave rise to the 6 T cell receptor beta chains below, sequenced in a study of metastatic and nonmetastatic thyroid tumors. Before thyroid surgery, none of the patients had received any treatment. TCRdb re-called clones via MiXCR from the PCR reads. The data contain approximately 38,000 clones, about 32% of them seen just once; the ten biggest clones take up about 16%. Sequenced: tumor tissue. These receptor sequences come from a female donor with papillary thyroid cancer or a benign thyroid nodule (not recorded which). Some clones in this sample may be carry-over from other donors' samples.

The J gene is TRBJ2-4, the V gene TRBV6-1; D perhaps matches TRBD1 (6 bases). The CDR3 consists of 16 residues. The V end was cut by 4 bases, the J end by 0 bases, with 13 bases between. Looked up from germline, CDR1 is MNHNS and CDR2 is SASEGT. CDR3 coding DNA: TGTGCCAGCAGTGCCCGACAGGATCTAGCCAAAAACATTCAGTACTTC. Encoded protein: CASSARQDLAKNIQYF.

This clone was detected a few times. The J gene is TRBJ2-7, the V gene TRBV4-3, with no clear D. Per the germline V gene, CDR1 is LGHNA and CDR2 is YSLEER. This CDR3 has 15 residues. Trimming took 1 base from V and 0 from J, leaving 10 bases between them. CDR3 sequence (DNA): TGCGCCAGCAGCCAAGGAACCACTTACTCCTACGAGCAGTACTTC. This codes for CASSQGTTYSYEQYF.

This chain connects TRBV4-2 to TRBJ2-1; 11 bases line up with TRBD2. The V and J ends lost 2 bases and 6 bases, in that order; junction bases with no gene match: 6. Germline V gene data show CDR1 as LGHNA and CDR2 as YNFKEQ. This CDR3 is 16 amino acids long. CDR3 sequence reads: CASSQTSGSVGNEQFF. The CDR3 nucleotides read TGTGCCAGCAGCCAAACTAGCGGGAGTGTGGGCAATGAGCAGTTCTTC.

This clone has a handful of counts. Germline is not matched at one junction end, which may reflect a read error. V and J are TRBV5-1 and TRBJ2-3; 7 bases agree with TRBD2. The CDR3 length is 15 residues. CDR1 and CDR2 from the germline V gene are SGHRS and YFSETQ. The CDR3: CASNLGAGRTDTQYF. As DNA, the CDR3 is TGCGCCAGCAACTTGGGAGCGGGACGCACAGATACGCAGTATTTT.

This chain uses TRBV7-3 with TRBJ2-2, with D possibly TRBD2 on 5 matching bases. Trimming stripped 6 bases from V and 3 bases from J, with 5 bases between. CDR3 length: 12 residues. Germline V gene sequence: CDR1 SGHTA, CDR2 FQGTGA. The CDR3 bases are TGTGCCAGCAGTAGCGACACCGGGGAGCTGTTTTTT. Amino acids: CASSSDTGELFF. Supplemented by reference TRBV7-3 and TRBJ2-2, the full variable domain reads GAGVSQTPSNKVTEKGKYVELRCDPISGHTALYWYRQSLGQGPEFLIYFQGTGAADDSGLPNDRFFAVRPEGSVSTLKIQRTERGDSAVYLCASSSDTGELFFGEGSRLTVL.

This clone turned up a few times. This chain connects TRBV28 to TRBJ2-7; no clear D. CDR1 and CDR2 (germline): MDHEN, SYDVKM. Trimming took 3 bases from V and 0 from J, leaving 9 bases between them. The CDR3 is 14 amino acids. The CDR3 bases are TGTGCCAGCAGTTTTTTAGTCAGCTCCTACGAGCAGTACTTC. Translated, it gives CASSFLVSSYEQYF.